Below, 21 T cell receptor beta chains from the same sample are listed, as sequenced in a study of response to subunit inactivated influenza vaccine. A single record per CDR3 protein comes from TCRdb applying MiXCR to the RT-PCR reads. Among around 600,000 distinct CDR3 sequences listed, about 11% were seen once. The same sample was also studied in work on T cells expressing NK-cell markers. That source adds: The TCR beta cDNA came from 5'RACE template switching with UMIs.

Specimen: PBMCs from blood, collected on the day of vaccination. These receptor sequences come from a man aged 45-60 years who received an inactivated influenza vaccine.

This clonotype came up a few times. The rearrangement joins TRBV12-3 or TRBV12-4 to TRBJ2-1; D remains unclear. This CDR3 contains 13 residues. The ends were cut back, 4 bases at V and 7 bases at J, with 11 bases in the middle. The CDR3 protein is CASSSSYVNEQFF. DNA of the CDR3: TGTGCCAGCAGTTCCTCCTACGTGAATGAGCAGTTCTTC.

This clonotype was seen a handful of times. V and J are TRBV6-1 and TRBJ2-1; TRBD2 matches at 13 bases. Germline-derived CDR1 and CDR2 are MNHNS and SASEGT. Trimming took 6 bases from V and 7 from J; bases not matched to a gene: 6. The CDR3 has 15 amino acids. The CDR3 DNA reads TGTGCCAGCAGGAGGACTAGCGGGAGTGCGAATGAGCAGTTCTTC. This gives the protein CASRRTSGSANEQFF.

The rearrangement links TRBV12-3 or TRBV12-4 to TRBJ1-5; the D gene is possibly TRBD1 (5 bases). Trimming took off 5 bases at V and 5 bases at J, with 10 bases between the two ends. The CDR3 consists of 13 residues. The CDR3 coding sequence is TGTGCCAGCAGTCGTAGCAGGGATCAGCCCCAGCATTTT. It translates to CASSRSRDQPQHF.

This clonotype occurred many times. V usage is TRBV10-3 and J usage is TRBJ1-3; D uncertain. Germline V lookup: CDR1 ENHRY, CDR2 SYGVKD. V lost 9 bases to trimming and J lost 0 bases, with 6 bases between them. The length of the CDR3 is 12 residues. The CDR3 DNA sequence: TGTGCCATGGCCGGCTCTGGAAACACCATATATTTT. Its protein is CAMAGSGNTIYF.

This clonotype was counted many times. This chain uses TRBV11-2 with TRBJ2-7, with D hard to call. CDR3 length: 16 amino acids. V was pared by 0 bases and J by 1 base, with 13 bases between. Germline loops: CDR1 SGHAT, CDR2 FQNNGV. The CDR3 DNA follows: TGTGCCAGCAGCTTAGATACCCCGGTTTGGTCCTACGAGCAGTACTTC. It yields the protein CASSLDTPVWSYEQYF.

This clonotype was counted a few times. The chain is built from TRBV20-1 and TRBJ2-3; 7 nucleotides line up with TRBD1. With V trimmed by 6 bases and J by 3 bases, 9 bases remained unmatched. The CDR3 extends over 14 amino acids. The germline gives CDR1 DFQATT, CDR2 SNEGSKA (reference sequence). CDR3 amino acids: CSADPGQLTDTQYF. Written as DNA, the CDR3 is TGCAGTGCCGACCCGGGACAGTTAACAGATACGCAGTATTTT.

This chain joins TRBV6-1 and TRBJ1-6; D gene ambiguous. The V gene's germline CDR1 is MNHNS and CDR2 SASEGT. CDR3 length: 17 amino acids. The germline V and J ends were trimmed by 8 bases and 5 bases, with 22 bases remaining between them. CDR3 residues: CASLTVYSALNNSPLHF. DNA of the CDR3: TGTGCCAGCCTCACCGTCTACAGCGCCCTAAATAATTCACCCCTCCACTTT.

This clonotype was counted a few times. CDR3 in DNA: TGCAGTGCTAGATCCTGGCTTGCTAGCTCGGAGACCCAGTACTTC. Its protein is CSARSWLASSETQYF. The chain combines TRBV20-1 with TRBJ2-5, with D perhaps TRBD2 (5 bases). The CDR3 loop spans 15 amino acids. The germline gives CDR1 DFQATT, CDR2 SNEGSKA (reference sequence). V was cut by 2 bases and J by 5 bases, with 18 bases left in between.

This clonotype has only a few counts. This chain uses TRBV25-1 with TRBJ2-2; D is undetermined. V lost 3 bases and J lost 4, with 15 bases in between. Germline CDR1 and CDR2: MGHDK and SYGVNS. The CDR3 sequence is 16 residues long. The CDR3, as DNA: TGTGCCAGCAGTGATTACCGGAAATCAGTCACCGGGGAGCTGTTTTTT. Translation gives CASSDYRKSVTGELFF.

V and J are TRBV12-5 and TRBJ2-2; the D is unclear. Germline V gene lookup returns CDR1 LGHNT and CDR2 FRNRAP. The CDR3 extends over 11 amino acids. Trimming stripped 3 bases from V and 6 bases from J, with 2 bases between. The CDR3 DNA is TGTGCTAGTGGTTTAGCCGGGGAGCTGTTTTTT. The encoded protein is CASGLAGELFF.

This clonotype was recorded many times. The chain is built from TRBV28 and TRBJ2-3; 10 bases agree with TRBD2. The CDR3 spans 18 residues. J was trimmed by 0 bases and V by 0 bases; bases with no gene match: 6. From germline, CDR1 is MDHEN and CDR2 SYDVKM. CDR3 loop: CASSLWASGGSSTDTQYF. The DNA of the CDR3 is TGTGCCAGCAGTTTATGGGCTAGCGGGGGCAGTAGCACAGATACGCAGTATTTT.

This clonotype was observed a few times. The chain recombines TRBV29-1 with TRBJ1-2; 7 bases fit TRBD1. The V gene end was trimmed by 4 bases and the J gene end by 1 base; junction bases not matched to a gene: 3. The CDR3 totals 13 residues. CDR1 SQVTM and CDR2 ANQGSEA come from the germline V gene. The CDR3 sequence: CSVGDRDNYGYTF. For the CDR3, the DNA is TGCAGCGTTGGAGACAGGGATAACTATGGCTACACCTTC.

This chain's CDR3 is CASSNVGGTYNEQFF. In nucleotides, the CDR3 is TGTGCCAGCTCCAACGTCGGCGGGACTTACAATGAGCAGTTCTTC. V and J are TRBV12-3 or TRBV12-4 and TRBJ2-1; D possibly corresponds to TRBD2 (6 bases). The CDR3 contains 15 residues. The V and J ends lost 8 bases and 4 bases respectively, with 18 bases between them.

CDR3 sequence: CSARGLAFGDTQYF. Here the CDR3 DNA reads TGCAGTGCTAGAGGACTAGCTTTTGGAGATACGCAGTATTTT. This rearrangement joins TRBV20-1 to TRBJ2-3, with 7 bases identical to TRBD2. The V segment lost 1 base and the J segment 5 bases; nucleotides outside the gene matches: 6. The V gene's germline CDR1 is DFQATT and CDR2 SNEGSKA (reference sequence). The CDR3 loop spans 14 amino acids.

About this clonotype: The junction departs from the called germline gene at one end, perhaps through a read error. This chain connects TRBV12-3 or TRBV12-4 to TRBJ1-5; no clear D. The CDR3 has 13 residues. CDR3 amino acids: CASSTTSYQPQHF. CDR3 sequence (DNA): TGTGCCAGCAGTACGACTAGCTATCAGCCCCAGCATTTT.

The chain recombines TRBV24-1 with TRBJ2-1; TRBD2 matches at 11 bases. Germline CDR1 and CDR2: KGHDR and SFDVKD. The CDR3 spans 16 residues. The V segment lost 4 bases and the J segment 5 bases; nucleotides outside the gene matches: 6. CDR3 sequence (DNA): TGTGCCACCAGTGACATTCTAGCGGGAGGTAACAATGAGCAGTTCTTC. Residues: CATSDILAGGNNEQFF.

This clonotype was picked up many times. The chain has TRBV7-2 and TRBJ2-5; 9 positions match TRBD2. The CDR3 covers 15 residues. From germline, CDR1 is SGHTA and CDR2 FQGNSA. J lost 5 bases, V lost 4 bases, and 8 bases had no gene match. The CDR3 sequence: CASSYSAGGYETQYF. CDR3 coding DNA: TGTGCCAGCAGCTACAGCGCGGGGGGGTACGAGACCCAGTACTTC. The full variable domain, rest sourced from reference TRBV7-2 and TRBJ2-5, is GAGVSQSPSNKVTEKGKDVELRCDPISGHTALYWYRQSLGQGLEFLIYFQGNSAPDKSGLPSDRFSAERTGGSVSTLTIQRTQQEDSAVYLCASSYSAGGYETQYFGPGTRLLVL.

This clonotype appeared a few times. The V call is TRBV12-3 or TRBV12-4, the J call TRBJ2-7, with TRBD1 matching 7 bases. Trimming at V came to 5 bases and at J to 2 bases, leaving 12 bases not matched to a gene. The length of the CDR3 is 16 residues. In nucleotides, the CDR3 is TGTGCCAGCAGTGAATCTCGGGACAGACAGGCCTACGAGCAGTACTTC. This encodes CASSESRDRQAYEQYF.

This clonotype has more than one count but fewer than ten. The J gene is TRBJ2-5, the V gene TRBV7-9; D unresolved. CDR1 and CDR2 (germline): SEHNR, FQNEAQ (reference sequence). This CDR3 comprises 13 residues. Trimming removed 0 bases at V and 7 bases at J, with 9 bases between. DNA of the CDR3: TGTGCCAGCAGCTTAGCGAGAGCGTGGACCCAGTACTTC. It translates to CASSLARAWTQYF. Full variable domain (remainder filled in from reference TRBV7-9 and TRBJ2-5): DTGVSQNPRHKITKRGQNVTFRCDPISEHNRLYWYRQTLGQGPEFLTYFQNEAQLEKSRLLSDRFSAERPKGSFSTLEIQRTEQGDSAMYLCASSLARAWTQYFGPGTRLLVL.

The sample holds a few counts of this clonotype. This chain links TRBV20-1 with TRBJ2-1, with D tentatively TRBD1 (5 bases). The CDR3 is 14 residues long. The V gene lost 3 bases and the J gene lost 5 bases, with 14 bases spanning the gap. Germline assignment: CDR1 DFQATT and CDR2 SNEGSKA (reference sequence). The CDR3 bases are TGCAGTGCTAGTAGCCCCGCAGGGAACAATGAGCAGTTCTTC. This gives the protein CSASSPAGNNEQFF.

In this sample, this clonotype turned up a few times. At one boundary the junction diverges from the germline segment, which might be a read error. The chain joins TRBV12-3 or TRBV12-4 to TRBJ2-3, with 11 bases identical to TRBD2. This CDR3 contains 13 residues. The CDR3 is CASSILAGAQKDF. In DNA form, the CDR3 reads TGTGCCAGCAGCATACTAGCGGGGGCCCAGAAGGATTTT.